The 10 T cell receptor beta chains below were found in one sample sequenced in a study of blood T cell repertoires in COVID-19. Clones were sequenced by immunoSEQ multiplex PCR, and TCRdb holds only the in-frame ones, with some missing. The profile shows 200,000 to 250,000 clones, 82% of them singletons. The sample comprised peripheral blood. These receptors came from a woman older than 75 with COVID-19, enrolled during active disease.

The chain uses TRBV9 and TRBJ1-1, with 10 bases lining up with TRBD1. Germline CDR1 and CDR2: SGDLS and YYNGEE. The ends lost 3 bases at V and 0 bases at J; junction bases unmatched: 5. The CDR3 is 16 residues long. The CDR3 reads CASSGGTGDMNTEAFF. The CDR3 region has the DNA TGTGCCAGCAGCGGGGGGACAGGGGACATGAACACTGAAGCTTTCTTT.

The CDR3 protein is CASSRQGILNTEAFF. The CDR3 coding sequence is TGTGCCAGCAGCCGACAGGGGATATTGAACACTGAAGCTTTCTTT. The genes are TRBV2 and TRBJ1-1; 8 nucleotides align to TRBD1. V gave up 6 bases and J gave up 0 bases; unmatched junction bases: 6. Per germline, CDR1 SNHLY and CDR2 FYNNEI. The CDR3 extends over 15 amino acids.

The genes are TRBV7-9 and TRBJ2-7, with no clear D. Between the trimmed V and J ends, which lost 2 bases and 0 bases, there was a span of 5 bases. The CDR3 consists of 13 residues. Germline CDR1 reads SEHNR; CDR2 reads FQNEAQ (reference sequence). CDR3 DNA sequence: TGTGCCAGCAGCTTAAGCCTCTCCTACGAGCAGTACTTC. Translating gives CASSLSLSYEQYF.

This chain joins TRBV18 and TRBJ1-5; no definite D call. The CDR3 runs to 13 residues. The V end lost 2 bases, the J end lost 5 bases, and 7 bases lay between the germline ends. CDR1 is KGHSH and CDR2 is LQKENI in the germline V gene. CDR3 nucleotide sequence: TGTGCCAGCTCACCATCCTTCGATCAGCCCCAGCATTTT. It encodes CASSPSFDQPQHF.

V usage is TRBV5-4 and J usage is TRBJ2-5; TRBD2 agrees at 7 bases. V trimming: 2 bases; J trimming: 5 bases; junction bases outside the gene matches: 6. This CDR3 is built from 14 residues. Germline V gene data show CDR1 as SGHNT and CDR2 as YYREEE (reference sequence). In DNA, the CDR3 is TGTGCCAGCAGCTTTACTAGCGTCGCGGAGACCCAGTACTTC. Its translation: CASSFTSVAETQYF.

In DNA, the CDR3 is TGTGCCTGGAGTAGACATCCCCTTGGGGAGACCCAGTACTTC. Protein product: CAWSRHPLGETQYF. V usage is TRBV30 and J usage is TRBJ2-5; the D is unclear. The V end was cut by 2 bases, the J end by 5 bases, with 15 bases between. The germline V gene has CDR1 GTSNPN and CDR2 SVGIG (reference sequence). The CDR3 runs to 14 residues.

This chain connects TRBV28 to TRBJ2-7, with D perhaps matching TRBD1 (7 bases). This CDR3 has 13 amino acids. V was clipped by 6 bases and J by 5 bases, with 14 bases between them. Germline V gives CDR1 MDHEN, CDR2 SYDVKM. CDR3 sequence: CASRAGGRNEQYF. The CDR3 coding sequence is TGTGCCAGCAGAGCAGGGGGGCGCAACGAGCAGTACTTC.

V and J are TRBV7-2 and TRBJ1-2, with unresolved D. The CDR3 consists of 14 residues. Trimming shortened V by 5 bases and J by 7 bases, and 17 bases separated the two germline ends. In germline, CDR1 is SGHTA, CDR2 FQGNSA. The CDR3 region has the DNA TGTGCCAGCAGCCGCCCTCCCGGAGGAACTGGCTACACCTTC. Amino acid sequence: CASSRPPGGTGYTF. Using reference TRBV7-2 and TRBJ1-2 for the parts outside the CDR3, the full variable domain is GAGVSQSPSNKVTEKGKDVELRCDPISGHTALYWYRQSLGQGLEFLIYFQGNSAPDKSGLPSDRFSAERTGGSVSTLTIQRTQQEDSAVYLCASSRPPGGTGYTFGSGTRLTVV.

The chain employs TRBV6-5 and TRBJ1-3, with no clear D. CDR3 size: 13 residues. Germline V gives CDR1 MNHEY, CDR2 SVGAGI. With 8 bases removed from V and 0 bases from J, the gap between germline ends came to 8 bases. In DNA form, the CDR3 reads TGTGCCAGCCACAGTTCCTCTGGAAACACCATATATTTT. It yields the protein CASHSSSGNTIYF.

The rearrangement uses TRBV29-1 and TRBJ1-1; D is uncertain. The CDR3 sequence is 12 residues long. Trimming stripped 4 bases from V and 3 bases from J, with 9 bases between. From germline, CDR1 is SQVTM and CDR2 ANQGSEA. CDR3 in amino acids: CSVGTGHTEAFF. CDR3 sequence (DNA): TGCAGCGTTGGAACCGGTCACACTGAAGCTTTCTTT.